This TCR beta chain was obtained from a study of identical twins listed by TCRdb under 2016. Some background on the complete study: The study deep-sequenced TCR alpha and beta repertoires from monozygotic twins, unrelated adults of various ages and cord blood to test whether fetal clonotypes persist. To rule out contamination, replicate twin experiments were performed at different times with different library preparation protocols.

Only healthy Caucasian donors were included. The study also sequenced three unrelated non-twin adults: a male aged 18 to 29, a male aged 50 to 59 and a female aged 50 to 59. Miltenyi CD45RO+ enrichment and human naive T-cell isolation kits were used to isolate memory (CD45RO+) and naive T cells from PBMC. The paper's findings and limits, for the study overall: In monozygotic twins, recombination models systematically underestimated out-of-frame TCR alpha sharing, but the models matched the sharing seen between unrelated individuals. Invariant T cells such as MAIT and iNKT could partly confound zero-insertion analyses, though diverse VJ usage argued against this for most clonotypes. Compared with coincidental sharing between unrelated individuals, out-of-frame TCR alpha sequences shared between twins showed an excess of sequences with low generation probability. Because the same donors could not be followed over many years, conclusions were based on cross-sectional statistical analysis. A weaker excess of twin sharing was found in beta out-of-frame sequences because the signal-to-noise ratio was lowered by fewer shared sequences. Abundant cord blood beta clonotypes carried fewer insertions; young adult naive repertoires showed a weaker similar trend, while memory repertoires showed none.

Trimming takes 0 bases off V and 0 bases off J; junction bases not matched to a gene: 3. Sequences LGHDT (CDR1) and YNNKEL (CDR2) are obtained from the germline V gene (reference sequence). Its CDR3 holds 16 amino acids, cysteine through phenylalanine. Only the CDR3 portion is preserved as DNA: 48 bases, with reading frame beginning at the first base. For this clonotype: The specificity of this receptor is unknown. Per-base quality was not reported, and no clone a single base away is much larger than it.

The library was generated by 5' RACE. Reads for this sample came from an Illumina HiSeq 2000. A universal primer binding site was introduced by template switching, and a unique molecular identifier was present in the final cDNA, enabling accurate counting of TCR cDNA molecules. First-strand cDNA for TCR alpha and beta chains was synthesized from specific primers in the conserved constant-segment region. To control for contamination, each cDNA library was double barcoded with a SMART-Mk sample barcode plus Illumina barcodes. TruSeq adapter sequences, together with Illumina sample barcodes, were added in two successive PCR steps. Sequencing of the TCR alpha and beta cDNA libraries was done on the Illumina HiSeq platform using custom primers. From the authors' description of their analysis: MiGEC was used to process raw reads and extract unique molecular identifiers, and MiXCR was used to find CDR3 positions. For each individual, recombination models were inferred using an EM algorithm with the repgenHMM and IGoR tools. Shared clonotypes were analyzed with the tcR package in R, and sharing was normalized by the product of cloneset sizes. Out-of-frame nonproductive sequences were analyzed to study raw recombination free of thymic and clonal selection effects. TCRdb reanalyzed the raw reads on its own, using fastp at Q25 for trimming and MiXCR for clone calling, and kept in-frame beta chains. One record per CDR3 amino acid sequence lists the most common genes and DNA. V and J calls and clone size were set by TCRdb, not the authors. In this sample the table shows 640,000 or so distinct CDR3 sequences, 5.5% to 6.5% of which occur a single time. The ten top clones hold 1.5% to 2% of the sample.

Specimen: naive T cells sorted from blood. This sample's cell subset or site label indicates: cells isolated with a human naive T-cell isolation kit. The source is a man aged 18 to 30 in good health. The V gene is TRBV3-1 and the J gene is TRBJ2-5; 8 middle bases align to TRBD1. The base sequence is TGTGCCAGCAGCCAAGATCAGGGGGCCAACCAAGAGACCCAGTACTTC. This codes for CASSQDQGANQETQYF.